One sample yielded the 27 T cell receptor beta chains listed below, sequenced in a study of shared clonotypes between healthy human individuals. Assay: immunoSEQ multiplex PCR; the TCRdb copy retains only in-frame clones and omits some. The data contain over a million clones, roughly 70% of them seen just once; the ten biggest clones take up roughly 1.5%. The specimen sequenced was memory CD4+ T cells sorted from blood. The subset here: CD45RA-negative fraction. All receptors come from a man aged 18-30 years in good health.

The rearrangement joins TRBV15 to TRBJ2-5, with D possibly TRBD2 on 5 matching bases. Trimming stripped 5 bases from V and 4 bases from J, with 17 bases between. CDR1 is LNHNV, CDR2 YYDKDF, per germline (reference sequence). This CDR3 spans 15 amino acids. The CDR3 DNA follows: TGTGCCACCAGCCTACACTCTTCAGGAGGAGAGACCCAGTACTTC. Protein sequence: CATSLHSSGGETQYF.

This clone was seen only a few times. The chain has TRBV30 and TRBJ1-2, with unresolved D. The CDR3 contains 12 residues. From germline, CDR1 is GTSNPN and CDR2 SVGIG (reference sequence). Trimming removed 1 base from V and 5 bases from J, with 8 bases in between. CDR3 nucleotides: TGTGCCTGGAGTGGGACCGCATATGGCTACACCTTC. Amino acid sequence: CAWSGTAYGYTF.

The rearrangement joins TRBV18 to TRBJ1-6; D gene unclear. V was trimmed by 1 base and J by 9 bases, leaving 10 bases between them. The CDR3 sequence is 14 residues long. Germline CDR1 and CDR2: KGHSH and LQKENI. The CDR3 region has the DNA TGTGCCAGCTCACCACAGTCGAATGGTTCACCCCTCCACTTT. It yields the protein CASSPQSNGSPLHF.

The chain uses TRBV2 and TRBJ1-1; a weak D match, TRBD1 (5 bases). Germline V lookup: CDR1 SNHLY, CDR2 FYNNEI. The V and J ends lost 7 bases and 6 bases respectively, with 9 bases between them. The length of the CDR3 is 11 residues. CDR3 nucleotide sequence: TGTGCCAGCACGTGGGGGTCTGAAGCTTTCTTT. Amino acid sequence: CASTWGSEAFF. The variable domain in full, with the rest retrieved from reference TRBV2 and TRBJ1-1, is EPEVTQTPSHQVTQMGQEVILRCVPISNHLYFYWYRQILGQKVEFLVSFYNNEISEKSEIFDDQFSVERPDGSNFTLKIRSTKLEDSAMYFCASTWGSEAFFGQGTRLTVV.

The CDR3 loop reads CASSLGLAGVSGETQYF. The DNA for the CDR3 is TGTGCCAGCAGCTTGGGACTAGCGGGAGTATCAGGGGAGACCCAGTACTTC. The chain carries TRBV7-2 and TRBJ2-5, with 14 bases matching TRBD2. The junction had 8 bases not matched to a gene; V was cut back by 3 bases and J by 5 bases. Germline CDR1 SGHTA, CDR2 FQGNSA. This CDR3 has 17 amino acids.

The DNA for the CDR3 is TGTGCCAGCAGCCAAGAGATATACTCTGGAAACACCATATATTTT. Translated, it gives CASSQEIYSGNTIYF. This sequence joins TRBV9 and TRBJ1-3; D not resolved. The CDR3 length is 15 residues. Germline CDR1 SGDLS, CDR2 YYNGEE. Trimming pared 4 bases from V and 0 bases from J, leaving 11 bases between.

For this clone: One end of the junction does not line up with germline, which may come from a read error. Other nucleotide sequences from this sample produce the same CDR3. The chain uses TRBV7-2 and TRBJ2-1; weak D call: TRBD2 (6 bases). Per the germline V gene, CDR1 is SGHTA and CDR2 is FQGNSA. CDR3 size: 13 residues. The CDR3 DNA reads TGTGCCAGCAGCCTAGCGAGGGGTAATGAGCAGTTCTTC. Its translation is CASSLARGNEQFF.

The sample holds one count of this clone. J is TRBJ1-3 and V is TRBV9; tentative D call: TRBD1 (5 bases). This CDR3 has 15 residues. Germline V gives CDR1 SGDLS, CDR2 YYNGEE. V was shortened by 4 bases and J by 1 base, with 12 bases between the two germline ends. The CDR3 region is CASSLEGTSGNTIYF. CDR3 coding DNA: TGTGCCAGCAGCCTAGAGGGGACTTCTGGAAACACCATATATTTT.

The chain carries TRBV7-2 and TRBJ2-2; D tentatively reads TRBD1 or TRBD2 (6 bases each). Trimming removed 2 bases at V and 4 bases at J, with 14 bases between. CDR1 is SGHTA, CDR2 FQGNSA, per germline. The CDR3 contains 16 residues. This CDR3 is CASSLMGARGTGELFF. CDR3 sequence (DNA): TGTGCCAGCAGCTTAATGGGGGCGCGGGGCACCGGGGAGCTGTTTTTT. Combining the CDR3 with reference TRBV7-2 and TRBJ2-2 gives the whole variable domain GAGVSQSPSNKVTEKGKDVELRCDPISGHTALYWYRQSLGQGLEFLIYFQGNSAPDKSGLPSDRFSAERTGGSVSTLTIQRTQQEDSAVYLCASSLMGARGTGELFFGEGSRLTVL.

The table lists this clone with a count of one. The chain links TRBV10-2 to TRBJ1-1, with D possibly matching TRBD1 (5 bases). Looked up from germline, CDR1 is WSHSY and CDR2 is SAAADI. V was clipped by 2 bases and J by 4 bases, with 17 bases between them. The CDR3 consists of 16 residues. The CDR3 is CASSEPSIIGATEAFF. The CDR3, as DNA: TGCGCCAGCAGTGAGCCCTCCATTATTGGGGCCACTGAAGCTTTCTTT.

The chain carries TRBV10-3 and TRBJ2-2; possibly TRBD2 for D (6 bases). The CDR3 spans 14 residues. The germline V and J ends were trimmed by 8 bases and 2 bases, with 12 bases remaining between them. Germline loops: CDR1 ENHRY, CDR2 SYGVKD. The DNA of the CDR3 is TGTGCCATCTCAGGAACTAGCAACACCGGGGAGCTGTTTTTT. Its protein is CAISGTSNTGELFF.

The V gene is TRBV7-3, the J gene TRBJ2-1, with TRBD1 identical over 7 bases. Trimming removed 1 base from V and 2 bases from J; junction bases left unmatched: 5. Germline CDR1 SGHTA, CDR2 FQGTGA. CDR3 size: 16 residues. CDR3 sequence: CASSLKGQGAYNEQFF. CDR3 in DNA: TGTGCCAGCAGCTTAAAAGGGCAGGGGGCCTACAATGAGCAGTTCTTC.

The chain is built from TRBV19 and TRBJ2-6; D is uncertain. Germline V lookup: CDR1 LNHDA, CDR2 SQIVND (reference sequence). CDR3 length: 13 residues. Between the trimmed V and J ends, which lost 7 bases and 1 base, there was a span of 5 bases. The CDR3 bases are TGTGCCAGTATTTCTTCTGGGGCCAACGTCCTGACTTTC. Its translation is CASISSGANVLTF. Together with reference TRBV19 and TRBJ2-6, the CDR3 gives the full variable domain: DGGITQSPKYLFRKEGQNVTLSCEQNLNHDAMYWYRQDPGQGLRLIYYSQIVNDFQKGDIAEGYSVSREKKESFPLTVTSAQKNPTAFYLCASISSGANVLTFGAGSRLTVL.

This chain joins TRBV21-1 and TRBJ1-1. TRBV21-1 is a pseudogene segment. This CDR3 region has 15 residues. CDR3 sequence (DNA): TGTGCCAGCAGCAAAGTTTATGGGGGGTGGACTGAAGCTTTCTTT. The encoded protein is CASSKVYGGWTEAFF.

The chain joins TRBV6-5 to TRBJ2-7; D gene unclear. Germline V gene lookup returns CDR1 MNHEY and CDR2 SVGAGI. The CDR3 totals 12 residues. Between the trimmed V and J ends, which lost 6 bases and 5 bases, there was a span of 11 bases. The CDR3 loop reads CASRGFGDEQYF. In DNA, the CDR3 is TGTGCCAGCAGGGGGTTTGGCGACGAGCAGTACTTC.

This chain links TRBV10-3 with TRBJ2-5, with TRBD1 as a possible D gene (6 bases). V was cut by 2 bases and J by 6 bases, with 10 bases left in between. This CDR3 comprises 13 residues. Germline lookup yields CDR1 ENHRY and CDR2 SYGVKD. The CDR3 DNA follows: TGTGCCATCAGTGAGGGGGGCTCGCAGACCCAGTACTTC. It yields the protein CAISEGGSQTQYF.

V usage is TRBV7-2 and J usage is TRBJ2-5, with 13 bases identical to TRBD2. The V and J ends lost 4 bases and 5 bases, in that order; junction bases with no gene match: 10. Looked up from germline, CDR1 is SGHTA and CDR2 is FQGNSA. This CDR3 is built from 17 residues. CDR3 residues: CASSSSLAGGPWETQYF. The DNA of the CDR3 is TGTGCCAGCAGCTCTTCACTAGCGGGAGGGCCTTGGGAGACCCAGTACTTC.

The gene calls are TRBV19 and TRBJ2-1; D is possibly TRBD1 or TRBD2 (5 bases each). This CDR3 is built from 15 residues. Trimming removed 6 bases at V and 5 bases at J, with 17 bases between. Germline-derived CDR1 and CDR2 are LNHDA and SQIVND (reference sequence). CDR3: CASSVFGTYDNEQFF. CDR3 coding DNA: TGTGCCAGTAGCGTATTCGGGACGTATGACAATGAGCAGTTCTTC. Complete variable domain (other parts from reference TRBV19 and TRBJ2-1): DGGITQSPKYLFRKEGQNVTLSCEQNLNHDAMYWYRQDPGQGLRLIYYSQIVNDFQKGDIAEGYSVSREKKESFPLTVTSAQKNPTAFYLCASSVFGTYDNEQFFGPGTRLTVL.

The chain employs TRBV10-3 and TRBJ2-3, with 8 bases matching TRBD2. The J segment lost 1 base and the V segment lost 4 bases, leaving 4 bases of the junction unmatched. This CDR3 is built from 15 residues. CDR1 ENHRY and CDR2 SYGVKD come from the germline V gene. The CDR3 DNA reads as TGTGCCATCAGTGGTGGTAGCGGGGGCACAGATACGCAGTATTTT. It encodes CAISGGSGGTDTQYF.

To note about this clone: This sample includes further DNA sequences coding for the same CDR3. The rearrangement uses TRBV9 and TRBJ1-6; 7 positions agree with TRBD1. The CDR3 contains 15 residues. Trimming took 7 bases from V and 0 from J; bases not matched to a gene: 4. Germline V gene sequence: CDR1 SGDLS, CDR2 YYNGEE. As DNA, the CDR3 is TGTGCCAGCTCCGGGGACAGCTCCTATAATTCACCCCTCCACTTT. Encoded protein: CASSGDSSYNSPLHF.

V usage is TRBV5-1 and J usage is TRBJ1-1, with TRBD1 matching 9 bases. From germline, CDR1 is SGHRS and CDR2 YFSETQ. J lost 4 bases, V lost 4 bases, and 14 bases had no gene match. CDR3 length equals 17 residues. The CDR3 reads CASSPQTGGKPGTEAFF. Here the CDR3 DNA reads TGCGCCAGCAGCCCTCAGACAGGGGGAAAACCGGGCACTGAAGCTTTCTTT.

For this clone: Other DNA sequences from this sample encode an identical CDR3 as well. The chain combines TRBV30 with TRBJ2-7; D gene ambiguous. The germline CDR1 and CDR2 sequences are GTSNPN and SVGIG (reference sequence). V gave up 3 bases and J gave up 6 bases, with 9 bases separating them. The CDR3 is made up of 11 amino acids. The CDR3 DNA is TGTGCCTGGAGCGTCCTAGGCGAGCAGTACTTC. Translating it yields CAWSVLGEQYF.

This chain connects TRBV6-6 to TRBJ1-5; D gene ambiguous. The CDR3 length is 12 residues. Germline V CDR1 and CDR2: MNHNY, SVGAGI (reference sequence). The germline V and J ends were trimmed by 5 bases and 5 bases, with 7 bases remaining between them. The CDR3 nucleotides are TGTGCCAGCAGTCGTATTGATCAGCCCCAGCATTTT. Its translation: CASSRIDQPQHF.

The chain has TRBV7-8 and TRBJ2-7, with a weak D call TRBD2 (6 bases). Deletions cut 6 bases from V and 6 bases from J, with 12 bases between. The CDR3 spans 12 residues. The germline gives CDR1 SGHVS, CDR2 FQNEAQ. The DNA for the CDR3 is TGTGCCAGCAGTGGAGTGCGGGGCGAGCAGTACTTC. Its translation is CASSGVRGEQYF.

V is TRBV2 and J is TRBJ2-2; D is tentatively TRBD1 or TRBD2 (5 bases each). This CDR3 comprises 14 residues. V shed 7 bases and J shed 5 bases, with 14 bases lying between them. Germline V gene sequence: CDR1 SNHLY, CDR2 FYNNEI. The CDR3 is CASNDRPGTGELFF. CDR3 DNA sequence: TGTGCCAGCAACGACAGACCGGGGACCGGGGAGCTGTTTTTT.

J is TRBJ2-2 and V is TRBV30; D is perhaps TRBD2 (6 bases). The CDR3 runs to 14 residues. With 3 bases removed from V and 2 bases from J, the gap between germline ends came to 10 bases. Germline-derived CDR1 and CDR2 are GTSNPN and SVGIG (reference sequence). CDR3 residues: CAWRRDANTGELFF. Here the CDR3 DNA reads TGTGCCTGGAGGCGGGACGCCAACACCGGGGAGCTGTTTTTT.

The chain is built from TRBV5-1 and TRBJ2-5, with TRBD2 identical over 9 bases. Germline V lookup: CDR1 SGHRS, CDR2 YFSETQ. Losses at the gene ends were 4 bases for V and 5 bases for J; bases not matched to a gene: 6. This CDR3 comprises 14 residues. The CDR3 loop is CASSSSGSPETQYF. CDR3 DNA sequence: TGCGCCAGCAGCAGTAGCGGGAGTCCGGAGACCCAGTACTTC. Drawing the rest from reference TRBV5-1 and TRBJ2-5, the complete variable domain is KAGVTQTPRYLIKTRGQQVTLSCSPISGHRSVSWYQQTPGQGLQFLFEYFSETQRNKGNFPGRFSGRQFSNSRSEMNVSTLELGDSALYLCASSSSGSPETQYFGPGTRLLVL.